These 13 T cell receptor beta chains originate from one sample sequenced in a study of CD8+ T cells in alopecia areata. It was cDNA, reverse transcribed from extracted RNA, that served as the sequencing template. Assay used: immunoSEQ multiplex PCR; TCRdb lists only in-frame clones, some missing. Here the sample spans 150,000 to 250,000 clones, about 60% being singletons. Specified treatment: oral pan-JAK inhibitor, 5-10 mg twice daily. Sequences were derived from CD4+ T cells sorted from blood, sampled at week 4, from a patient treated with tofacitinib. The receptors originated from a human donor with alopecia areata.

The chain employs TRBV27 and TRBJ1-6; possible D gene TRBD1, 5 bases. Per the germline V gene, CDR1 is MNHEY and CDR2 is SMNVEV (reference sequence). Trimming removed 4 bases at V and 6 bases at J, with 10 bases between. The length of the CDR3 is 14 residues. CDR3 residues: CASSSGLLNSPLHF. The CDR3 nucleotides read TGTGCCAGCAGTTCGGGACTTCTTAATTCACCCCTCCACTTT.

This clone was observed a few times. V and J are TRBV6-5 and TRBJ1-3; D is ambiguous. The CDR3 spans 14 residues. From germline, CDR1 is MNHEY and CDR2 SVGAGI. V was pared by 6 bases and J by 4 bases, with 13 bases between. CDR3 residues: CASSLLGGGNTIYF. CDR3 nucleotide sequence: TGTGCCAGCAGCCTTCTAGGAGGAGGAAACACCATATATTTT.

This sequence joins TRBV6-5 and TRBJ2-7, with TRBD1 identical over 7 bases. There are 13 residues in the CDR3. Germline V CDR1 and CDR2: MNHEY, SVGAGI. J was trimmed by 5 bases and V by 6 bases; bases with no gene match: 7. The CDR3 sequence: CASRETGKDEQYF. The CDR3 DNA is TGTGCCAGCAGGGAGACAGGGAAGGACGAGCAGTACTTC.

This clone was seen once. The CDR3 DNA reads TGTGCCAGCAGTGATGGGAGGACCCAGTACTTC. Encoded protein: CASSDGRTQYF. This chain uses TRBV2 with TRBJ2-5, with D perhaps matching TRBD2 (5 bases). This CDR3 has 11 residues. Trimming pared 3 bases from V and 7 bases from J, leaving 6 bases between. Germline V gives CDR1 SNHLY, CDR2 FYNNEI.

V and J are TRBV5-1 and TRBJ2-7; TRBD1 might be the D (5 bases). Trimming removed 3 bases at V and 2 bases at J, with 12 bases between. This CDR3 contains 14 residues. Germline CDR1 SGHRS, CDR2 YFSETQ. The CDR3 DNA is TGCGCCAGCAGCTCCAGGGTAATGACCTACGAGCAGTACTTC. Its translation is CASSSRVMTYEQYF.

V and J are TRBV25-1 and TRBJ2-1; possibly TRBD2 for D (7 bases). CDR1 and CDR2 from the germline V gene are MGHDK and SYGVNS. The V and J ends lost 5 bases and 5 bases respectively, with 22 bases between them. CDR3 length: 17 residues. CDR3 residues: CASSSDLGGGPHNEQFF. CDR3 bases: TGTGCCAGCAGTTCCGACCTTGGGGGGGGCCCCCACAATGAGCAGTTCTTC.

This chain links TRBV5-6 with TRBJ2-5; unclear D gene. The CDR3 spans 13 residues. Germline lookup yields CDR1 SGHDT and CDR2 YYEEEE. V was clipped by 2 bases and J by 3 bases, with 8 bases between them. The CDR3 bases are TGTGCCAGCAGCTTCGGGCAGAAAGAGACCCAGTACTTC. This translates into CASSFGQKETQYF.

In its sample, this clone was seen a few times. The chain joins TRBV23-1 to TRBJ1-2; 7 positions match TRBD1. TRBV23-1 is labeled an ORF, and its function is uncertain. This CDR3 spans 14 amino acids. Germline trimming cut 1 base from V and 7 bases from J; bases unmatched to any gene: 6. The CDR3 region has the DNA TGCGCCAGCAGTCAATGGAGGACAGGCATTGGCTACACCTTC. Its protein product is CASSQWRTGIGYTF.

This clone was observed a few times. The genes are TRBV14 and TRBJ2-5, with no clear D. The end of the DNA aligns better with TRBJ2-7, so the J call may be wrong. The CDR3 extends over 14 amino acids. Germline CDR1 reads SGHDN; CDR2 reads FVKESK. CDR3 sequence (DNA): TGTGCCAGCAGCCAAGGGTGGAACTCCTACGAGCAGTACTTC. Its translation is CASSQGWNSYEQYF.

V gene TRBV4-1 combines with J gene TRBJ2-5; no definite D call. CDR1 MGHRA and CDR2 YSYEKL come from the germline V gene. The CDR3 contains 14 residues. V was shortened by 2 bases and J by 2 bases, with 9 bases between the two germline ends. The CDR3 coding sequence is TGCGCCAGCAGCCAAATCGAGCGTCAAGAGACCCAGTACTTC. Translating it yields CASSQIERQETQYF.

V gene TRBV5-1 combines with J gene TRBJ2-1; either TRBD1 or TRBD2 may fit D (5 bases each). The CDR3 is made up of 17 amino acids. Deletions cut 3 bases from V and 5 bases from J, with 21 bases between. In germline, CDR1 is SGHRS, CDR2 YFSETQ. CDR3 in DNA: TGCGCCAGCAGCTGGGGACGGAGTCCGAACCCAAACAATGAGCAGTTCTTC. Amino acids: CASSWGRSPNPNNEQFF. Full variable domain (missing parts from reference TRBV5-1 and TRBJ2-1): KAGVTQTPRYLIKTRGQQVTLSCSPISGHRSVSWYQQTPGQGLQFLFEYFSETQRNKGNFPGRFSGRQFSNSRSEMNVSTLELGDSALYLCASSWGRSPNPNNEQFFGPGTRLTVL.

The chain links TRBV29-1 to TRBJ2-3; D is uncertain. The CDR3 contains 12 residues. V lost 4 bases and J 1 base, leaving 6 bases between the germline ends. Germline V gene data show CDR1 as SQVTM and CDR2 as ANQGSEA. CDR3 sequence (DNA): TGCAGCGTTGTCGCGGGCACAGATACGCAGTATTTT. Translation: CSVVAGTDTQYF.

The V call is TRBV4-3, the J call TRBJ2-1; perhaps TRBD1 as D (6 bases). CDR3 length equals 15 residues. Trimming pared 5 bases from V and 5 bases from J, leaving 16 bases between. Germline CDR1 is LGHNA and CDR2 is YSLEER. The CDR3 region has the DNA TGCGCCAGCAGCGAACAGGGAGCCCTGAACAATGAGCAGTTCTTC. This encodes CASSEQGALNNEQFF.